This T cell receptor beta chain stems from a study of identical twins (dated by TCRdb to the mid-2010s). Background on the whole study: TCR alpha and beta repertoires from monozygotic twins, unrelated adults of various ages and cord blood were deep-sequenced to test whether fetal clonotypes persist. Replicate twin experiments were performed at different times using different library preparation protocols to rule out contamination. What the research found in general, with its limitations: Out-of-frame TCR alpha sequences shared between twins showed an excess of low generation-probability sequences compared with coincidental sharing between unrelated individuals. Abundant cord blood beta clonotypes had fewer insertions, young adult naive repertoires showed a similar but weaker trend, and memory repertoires showed no such trend. Because the same donors could not be followed over many years, the conclusions relied on cross-sectional statistical analysis. Excess twin sharing in beta out-of-frame sequences was weaker because fewer shared sequences lowered the signal-to-noise ratio. In monozygotic twins, recombination models systematically underestimated out-of-frame TCR alpha sharing, but the models matched the sharing seen between unrelated individuals. Zero-insertion analyses could be partly confounded by invariant T cells such as MAIT and iNKT, although diverse VJ usage argued against such confounding for most clonotypes.

Libraries came from 5' RACE. Sequencing relied on an Illumina HiSeq 2000. A universal primer binding site was added through template switching, and the final cDNA carried a unique molecular identifier so that TCR cDNA molecules could be counted accurately. First-strand cDNA for TCR alpha and beta chains was synthesized from specific primers in the conserved constant-segment region. Each cDNA library was double barcoded, with a SMART-Mk sample barcode plus Illumina barcodes, to control for contamination. TruSeq adapter sequences and Illumina sample barcodes were added in two successive PCR steps. Sequencing of the TCR alpha and beta cDNA libraries was done on the Illumina HiSeq platform using custom primers. Per the source publication's procedure: MiGEC processed the raw reads to extract unique molecular identifiers, while MiXCR was used to determine the CDR3 positions. Recombination models were inferred per individual with the repgenHMM and IGoR tools using an EM algorithm. Shared clonotype analysis was performed with the tcR package in R, normalizing sharing by the product of cloneset sizes. To study raw recombination free of thymic and clonal selection effects, out-of-frame nonproductive sequences were analyzed. The public sequencing data were trimmed at Q25 with fastp and processed into clonotypes with MiXCR by TCRdb, which kept only in-frame beta chains. Rows merge per CDR3 protein into single entries with the most common DNA and genes. TCRdb's processing, not the authors' own work, is the source of the V and J calls. This sample lists about 220,000 distinct CDR3 sequences; 7.5% were detected once. The ten largest clones add up to more than 1.5% of the sample.

The sample holds a few counts of this clonotype. Its cognate antigen has yet to be identified. No base quality information exists; no much larger clone differs at one position. Every donor was a healthy Caucasian. The twin cohort comprised three pairs of female monozygotic twins, all aged about 18 to 30 years. Miltenyi CD45RO+ enrichment and human naive T-cell isolation kits were used to isolate memory (CD45RO+) and naive T cells from PBMC. CDR1 and CDR2 (SGHVS, FNYEAQ) derive from the germline V gene. V gives up 3 bases and J gives up 0 bases, and the segment between their germline ends measures 14 bases. The CDR3 starts with the cysteine, ends with the phenylalanine, and has 16 residues. Of all the DNA, just the CDR3 is kept, 48 bases in frame from base 1. These data were also filed under a second study, of yellow fever vaccine responses in identical twins. The second study's authors report: According to the authors, the vaccine-induced T cell response in identical twins seemed to be partly convergent and partly specific to each individual. The study precisely tracked vaccine-responding T cell clones in identical twins.

Recombination linked TRBV7-6 to TRBJ2-5; a tentative D match to TRBD2 spans 6 bases. Sequencing input: memory (CD45RO+) T cells sorted from blood. This sample's cell subset or site label indicates: CD45RO+ enriched T cells. The receptor was derived from a woman under 30 in good health. The CDR3 reads CASSFGLGRYQETQYF. The nucleotides are TGTGCCAGCAGCTTTGGGCTAGGGAGGTACCAAGAGACCCAGTACTTC.